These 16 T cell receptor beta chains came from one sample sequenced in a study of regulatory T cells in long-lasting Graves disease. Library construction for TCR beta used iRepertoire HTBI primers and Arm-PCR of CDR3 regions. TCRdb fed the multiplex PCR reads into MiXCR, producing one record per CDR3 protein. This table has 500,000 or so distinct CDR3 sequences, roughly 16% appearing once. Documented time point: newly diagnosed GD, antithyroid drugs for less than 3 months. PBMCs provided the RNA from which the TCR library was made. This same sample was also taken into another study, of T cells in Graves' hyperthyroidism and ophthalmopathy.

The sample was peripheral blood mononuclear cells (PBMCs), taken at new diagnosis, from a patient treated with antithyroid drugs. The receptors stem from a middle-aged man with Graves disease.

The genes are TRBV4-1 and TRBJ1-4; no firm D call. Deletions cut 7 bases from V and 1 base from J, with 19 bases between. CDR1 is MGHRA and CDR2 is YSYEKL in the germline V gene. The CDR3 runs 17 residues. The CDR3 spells CASILGPRWETNEKLFF. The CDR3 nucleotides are TGCGCCAGCATCTTGGGCCCCCGGTGGGAAACTAATGAAAAACTGTTTTTT.

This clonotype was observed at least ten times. The CDR3 DNA sequence: TGTGCCAGCAGTGGAGCCTCTAGCGGGAATACAGATACGCAGTATTTT. Translating it yields CASSGASSGNTDTQYF. The genes are TRBV2 and TRBJ2-3, with 9 bases fitting TRBD2. CDR3 length equals 16 residues. With V trimmed by 4 bases and J by 3 bases, 8 bases remained unmatched. CDR1 is SNHLY, CDR2 FYNNEI, per germline.

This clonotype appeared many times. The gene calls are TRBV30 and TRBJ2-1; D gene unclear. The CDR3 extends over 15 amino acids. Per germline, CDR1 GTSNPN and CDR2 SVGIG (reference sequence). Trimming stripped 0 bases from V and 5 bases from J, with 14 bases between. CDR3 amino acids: CAWSVFTRLHNEQFF. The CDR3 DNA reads TGTGCCTGGAGTGTATTTACGCGGCTCCACAATGAGCAGTTCTTC.

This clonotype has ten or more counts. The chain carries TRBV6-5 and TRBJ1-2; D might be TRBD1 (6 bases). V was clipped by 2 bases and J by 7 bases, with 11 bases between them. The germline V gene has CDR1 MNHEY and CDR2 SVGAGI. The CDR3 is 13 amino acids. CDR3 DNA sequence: TGTGCCAGCAGTTACGACAGGATACTTGGCTACACCTTC. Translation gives CASSYDRILGYTF.

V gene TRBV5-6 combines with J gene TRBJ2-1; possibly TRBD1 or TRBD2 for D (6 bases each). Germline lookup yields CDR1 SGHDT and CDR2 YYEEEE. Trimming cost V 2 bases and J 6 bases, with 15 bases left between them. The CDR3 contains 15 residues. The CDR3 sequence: CASSLQGWRVNEQFF. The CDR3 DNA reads TGTGCCAGCAGCTTACAGGGTTGGAGGGTCAATGAGCAGTTCTTC.

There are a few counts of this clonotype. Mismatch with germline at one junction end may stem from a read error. The CDR3 sequence: CAGSLISTGELFF. Written as DNA, the CDR3 is TGCGCCGGCAGCTTGATCAGTACCGGGGAGCTGTTTTTT. The gene calls are TRBV5-1 and TRBJ2-2; unclear D gene. Germline CDR1 and CDR2: SGHRS and YFSETQ. CDR3 length: 13 residues.

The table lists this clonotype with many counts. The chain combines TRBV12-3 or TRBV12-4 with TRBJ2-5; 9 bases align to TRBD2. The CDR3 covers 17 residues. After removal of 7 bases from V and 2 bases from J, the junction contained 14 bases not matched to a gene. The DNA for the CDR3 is TGTGCCAGCAACCCAAGAGGGGGACTAGCTCCTCAAGAGACCCAGTACTTC. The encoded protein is CASNPRGGLAPQETQYF.

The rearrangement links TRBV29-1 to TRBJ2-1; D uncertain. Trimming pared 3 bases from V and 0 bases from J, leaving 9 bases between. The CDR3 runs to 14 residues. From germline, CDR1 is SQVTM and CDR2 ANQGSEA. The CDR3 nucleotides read TGCAGCGTTGAGTCCCAGAGCTCCTACAATGAGCAGTTCTTC. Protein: CSVESQSSYNEQFF.

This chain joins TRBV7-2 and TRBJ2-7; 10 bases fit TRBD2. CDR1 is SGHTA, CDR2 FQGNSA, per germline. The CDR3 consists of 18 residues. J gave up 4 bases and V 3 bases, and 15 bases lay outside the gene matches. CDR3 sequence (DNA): TGTGCCAGCAGCTTTAGGCCCCCAGGGCTAGCGGGAGCATACGAGCAGTACTTC. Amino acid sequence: CASSFRPPGLAGAYEQYF.

The CDR3 here is CASSSTGSPQETQYF. CDR3 coding DNA: TGTGCCAGCAGTTCCACAGGGTCCCCCCAAGAGACCCAGTACTTC. The chain employs TRBV28 and TRBJ2-5; maybe TRBD1 (6 bases). Deletions cut 4 bases from V and 1 base from J, with 13 bases between. Looked up from germline, CDR1 is MDHEN and CDR2 is SYDVKM. The CDR3 is made up of 15 amino acids.

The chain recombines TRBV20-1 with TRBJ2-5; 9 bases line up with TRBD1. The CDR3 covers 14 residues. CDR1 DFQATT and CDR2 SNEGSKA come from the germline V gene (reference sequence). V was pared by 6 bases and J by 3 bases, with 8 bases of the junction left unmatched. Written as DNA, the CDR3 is TGCAGTGCGGATCGGACAGGGGTCAAAGAGACCCAGTACTTC. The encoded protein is CSADRTGVKETQYF.

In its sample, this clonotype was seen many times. The CDR3 spells CASSSRVRDEQYF. The CDR3 DNA is TGTGCCAGCAGCTCCCGAGTTAGGGACGAGCAGTACTTC. The chain employs TRBV7-2 and TRBJ2-7; no definite D call. Germline CDR1 and CDR2: SGHTA and FQGNSA. The CDR3 is 13 residues long. Between the trimmed V and J ends, which lost 4 bases and 5 bases, there was a span of 12 bases.

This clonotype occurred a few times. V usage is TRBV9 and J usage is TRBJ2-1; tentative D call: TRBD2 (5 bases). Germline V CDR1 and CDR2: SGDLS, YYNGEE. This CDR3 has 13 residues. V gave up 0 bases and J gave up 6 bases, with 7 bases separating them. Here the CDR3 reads CASSVVLGNEQFF. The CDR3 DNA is TGTGCCAGCAGCGTAGTACTAGGCAATGAGCAGTTCTTC.

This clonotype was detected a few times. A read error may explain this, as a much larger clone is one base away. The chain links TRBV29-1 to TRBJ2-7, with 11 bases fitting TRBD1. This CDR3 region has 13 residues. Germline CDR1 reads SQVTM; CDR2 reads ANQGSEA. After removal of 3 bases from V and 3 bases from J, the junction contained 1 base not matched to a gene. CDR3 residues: CSVEGTGGYEQYF. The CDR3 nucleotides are TGCAGCGTTGAGGGGACAGGGGGCTACGAGCAGTACTTC.

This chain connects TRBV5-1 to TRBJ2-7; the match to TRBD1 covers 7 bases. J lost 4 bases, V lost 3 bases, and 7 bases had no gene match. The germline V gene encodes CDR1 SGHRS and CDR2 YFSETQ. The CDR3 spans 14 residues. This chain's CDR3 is CASSSSGTDYEQYF. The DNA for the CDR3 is TGCGCCAGCAGCTCCTCCGGGACAGATTACGAGCAGTACTTC.

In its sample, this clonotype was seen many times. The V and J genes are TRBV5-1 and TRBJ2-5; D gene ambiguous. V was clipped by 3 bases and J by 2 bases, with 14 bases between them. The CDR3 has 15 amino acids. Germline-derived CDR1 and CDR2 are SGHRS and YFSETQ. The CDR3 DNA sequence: TGCGCCAGCAGCTCAGGACGGTTACTTCAAGAGACCCAGTACTTC. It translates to CASSSGRLLQETQYF.